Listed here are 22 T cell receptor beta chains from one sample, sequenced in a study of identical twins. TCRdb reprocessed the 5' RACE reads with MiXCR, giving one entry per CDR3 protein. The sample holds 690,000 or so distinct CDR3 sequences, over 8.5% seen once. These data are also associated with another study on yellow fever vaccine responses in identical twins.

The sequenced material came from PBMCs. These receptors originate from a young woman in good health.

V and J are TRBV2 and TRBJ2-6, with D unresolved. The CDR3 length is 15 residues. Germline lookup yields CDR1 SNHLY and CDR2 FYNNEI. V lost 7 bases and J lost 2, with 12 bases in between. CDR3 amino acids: CASTGLGTGANVLTF. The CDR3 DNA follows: TGTGCCAGCACGGGTCTTGGAACTGGGGCCAACGTCCTGACTTTC. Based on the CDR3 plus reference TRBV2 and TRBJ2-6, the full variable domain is EPEVTQTPSHQVTQMGQEVILRCVPISNHLYFYWYRQILGQKVEFLVSFYNNEISEKSEIFDDQFSVERPDGSNFTLKIRSTKLEDSAMYFCASTGLGTGANVLTFGAGSRLTVL.

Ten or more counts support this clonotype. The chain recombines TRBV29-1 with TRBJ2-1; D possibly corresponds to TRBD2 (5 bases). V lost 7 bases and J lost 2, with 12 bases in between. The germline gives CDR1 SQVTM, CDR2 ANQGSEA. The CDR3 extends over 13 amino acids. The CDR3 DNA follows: TGCAGCGCCGTCCGAGGGACCTACAATGAGCAGTTCTTC. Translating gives CSAVRGTYNEQFF.

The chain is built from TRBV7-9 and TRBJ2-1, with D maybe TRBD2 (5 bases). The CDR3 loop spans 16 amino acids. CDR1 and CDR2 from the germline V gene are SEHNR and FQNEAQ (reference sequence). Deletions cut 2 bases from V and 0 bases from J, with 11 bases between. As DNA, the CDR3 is TGTGCCAGCAGCTTATGGCGGGCGAGCTCCTACAATGAGCAGTTCTTC. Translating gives CASSLWRASSYNEQFF. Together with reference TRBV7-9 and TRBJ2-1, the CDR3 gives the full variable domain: DTGVSQNPRHKITKRGQNVTFRCDPISEHNRLYWYRQTLGQGPEFLTYFQNEAQLEKSRLLSDRFSAERPKGSFSTLEIQRTEQGDSAMYLCASSLWRASSYNEQFFGPGTRLTVL.

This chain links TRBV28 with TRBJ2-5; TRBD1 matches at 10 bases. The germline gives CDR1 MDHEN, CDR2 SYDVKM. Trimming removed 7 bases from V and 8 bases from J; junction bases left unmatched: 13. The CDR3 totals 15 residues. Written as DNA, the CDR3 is TGTGCCAGCACCGGGGACAGGGGACCTAGGAACACCCAGTACTTC. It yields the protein CASTGDRGPRNTQYF. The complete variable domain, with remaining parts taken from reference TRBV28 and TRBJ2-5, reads DVKVTQSSRYLVKRTGEKVFLECVQDMDHENMFWYRQDPGLGLRLIYFSYDVKMKEKGDIPEGYSVSREKKERFSLILESASTNQTSMYLCASTGDRGPRNTQYFGPGTRLLVL.

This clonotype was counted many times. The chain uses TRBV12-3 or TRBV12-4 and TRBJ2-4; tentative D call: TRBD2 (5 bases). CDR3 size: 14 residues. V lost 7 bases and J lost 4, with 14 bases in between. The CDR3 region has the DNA TGTGCCAGCACCACCTCTCGCGGGAAAAACATTCAGTACTTC. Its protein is CASTTSRGKNIQYF.

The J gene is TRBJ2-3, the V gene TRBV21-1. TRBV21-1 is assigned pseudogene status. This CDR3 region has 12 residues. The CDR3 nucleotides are TGTGCCAGCAGCACATACGGGGATACGCAGTATTTT. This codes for CASSTYGDTQYF.

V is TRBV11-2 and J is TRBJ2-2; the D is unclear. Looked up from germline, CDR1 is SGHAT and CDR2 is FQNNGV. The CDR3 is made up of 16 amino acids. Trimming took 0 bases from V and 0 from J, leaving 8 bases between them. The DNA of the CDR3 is TGTGCCAGCAGCTTAGATCGGCGCACGAACACCGGGGAGCTGTTTTTT. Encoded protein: CASSLDRRTNTGELFF.

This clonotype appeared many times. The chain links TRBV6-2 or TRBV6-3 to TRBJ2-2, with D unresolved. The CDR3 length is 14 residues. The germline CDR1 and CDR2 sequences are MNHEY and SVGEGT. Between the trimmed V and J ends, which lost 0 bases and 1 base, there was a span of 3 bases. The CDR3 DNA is TGTGCCAGCAGTTACTCTCAGAACACCGGGGAGCTGTTTTTT. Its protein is CASSYSQNTGELFF.

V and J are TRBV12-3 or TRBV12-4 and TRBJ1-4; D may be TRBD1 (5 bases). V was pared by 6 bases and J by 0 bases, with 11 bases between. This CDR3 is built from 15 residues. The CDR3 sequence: CASRPGGTTNEKLFF. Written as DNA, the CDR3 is TGTGCCAGCAGACCCGGGGGTACAACTAATGAAAAACTGTTTTTT.

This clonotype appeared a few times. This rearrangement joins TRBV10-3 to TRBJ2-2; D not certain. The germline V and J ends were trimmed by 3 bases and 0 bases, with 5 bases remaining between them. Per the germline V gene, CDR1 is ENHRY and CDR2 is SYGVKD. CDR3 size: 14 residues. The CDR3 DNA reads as TGTGCCATCAGTGAAGGAGCGAACACCGGGGAGCTGTTTTTT. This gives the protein CAISEGANTGELFF.

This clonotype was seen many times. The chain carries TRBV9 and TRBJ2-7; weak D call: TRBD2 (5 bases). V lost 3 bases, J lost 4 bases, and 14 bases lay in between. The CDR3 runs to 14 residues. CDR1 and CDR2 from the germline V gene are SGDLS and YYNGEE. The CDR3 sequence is CASSATLRVYEQYF. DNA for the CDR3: TGTGCCAGCAGCGCTACTCTGCGGGTTTACGAGCAGTACTTC.

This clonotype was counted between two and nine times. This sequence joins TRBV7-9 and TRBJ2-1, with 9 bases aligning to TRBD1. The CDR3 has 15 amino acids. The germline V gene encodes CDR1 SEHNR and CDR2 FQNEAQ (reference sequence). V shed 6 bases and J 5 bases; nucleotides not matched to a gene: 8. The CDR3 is CASRKDRGTHNEQFF. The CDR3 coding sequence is TGTGCCAGCAGAAAGGACAGGGGTACCCACAATGAGCAGTTCTTC.

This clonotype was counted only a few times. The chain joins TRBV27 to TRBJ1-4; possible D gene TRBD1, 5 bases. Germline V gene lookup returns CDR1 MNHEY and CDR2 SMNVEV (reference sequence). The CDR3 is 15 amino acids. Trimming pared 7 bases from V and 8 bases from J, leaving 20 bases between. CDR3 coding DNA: TGTGCCAGCACCAACCTCGAGGGGCCGGAAGAAAAACTGTTTTTT. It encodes CASTNLEGPEEKLFF.

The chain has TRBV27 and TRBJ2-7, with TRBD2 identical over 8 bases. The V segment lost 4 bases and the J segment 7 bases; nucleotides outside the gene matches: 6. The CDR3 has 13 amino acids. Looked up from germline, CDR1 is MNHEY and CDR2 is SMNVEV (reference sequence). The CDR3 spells CASSSGLAFEQYF. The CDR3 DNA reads TGTGCCAGCAGTTCCGGACTAGCTTTTGAGCAGTACTTC.

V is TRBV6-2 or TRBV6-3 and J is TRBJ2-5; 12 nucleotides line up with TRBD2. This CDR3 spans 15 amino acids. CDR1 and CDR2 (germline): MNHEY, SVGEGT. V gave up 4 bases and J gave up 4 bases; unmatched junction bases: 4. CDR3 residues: CASSFSTSGGETQYF. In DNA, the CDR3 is TGTGCCAGCAGTTTCTCGACTAGCGGGGGAGAGACCCAGTACTTC.

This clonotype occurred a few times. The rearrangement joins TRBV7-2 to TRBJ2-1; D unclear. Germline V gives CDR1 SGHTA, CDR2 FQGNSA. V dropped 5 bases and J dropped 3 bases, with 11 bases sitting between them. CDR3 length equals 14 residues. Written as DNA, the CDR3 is TGTGCCAGCAGCCCGGCCTGGAACTACAATGAGCAGTTCTTC. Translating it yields CASSPAWNYNEQFF.

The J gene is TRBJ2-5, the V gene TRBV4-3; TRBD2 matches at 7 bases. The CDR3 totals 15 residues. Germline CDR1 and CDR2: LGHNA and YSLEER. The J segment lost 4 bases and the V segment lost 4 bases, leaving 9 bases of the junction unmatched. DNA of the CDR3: TGCGCCAGCAGCCCATCGGGGGGATCCGGAGAGACCCAGTACTTC. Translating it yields CASSPSGGSGETQYF.

The CDR3 nucleotides read TGTGCCAGCAGGAGCGGGGCCTTGGGGAATGAGCAGTTCTTC. Encoded protein: CASRSGALGNEQFF. The rearrangement uses TRBV12-3 or TRBV12-4 and TRBJ2-1, with 7 bases matching TRBD2. This CDR3 has 14 residues. The V and J ends lost 6 bases and 7 bases, in that order; junction bases with no gene match: 9.

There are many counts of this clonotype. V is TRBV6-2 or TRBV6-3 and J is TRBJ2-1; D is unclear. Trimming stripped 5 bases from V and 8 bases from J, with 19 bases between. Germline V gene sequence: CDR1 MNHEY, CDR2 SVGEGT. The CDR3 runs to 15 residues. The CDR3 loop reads CASSQMVGRQDEQFF. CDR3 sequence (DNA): TGTGCCAGCAGTCAGATGGTGGGTCGACAAGATGAGCAGTTCTTC.

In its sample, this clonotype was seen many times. The CDR3 is CASSQEQGISSTEAFF. For the CDR3, the DNA is TGTGCCAGCAGCCAAGAGCAGGGGATAAGTAGTACTGAAGCTTTCTTT. This chain uses TRBV4-2 with TRBJ1-1, with D perhaps TRBD1 (6 bases). The CDR3 runs to 16 residues. Trimming pared 0 bases from V and 5 bases from J, leaving 16 bases between. The V gene's germline CDR1 is LGHNA and CDR2 YNFKEQ.

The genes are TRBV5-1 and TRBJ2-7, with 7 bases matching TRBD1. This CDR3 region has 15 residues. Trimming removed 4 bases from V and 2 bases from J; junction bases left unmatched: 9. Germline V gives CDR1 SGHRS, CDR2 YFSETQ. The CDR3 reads CASSNVTGAPYEQYF. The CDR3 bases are TGCGCCAGCAGCAACGTCACAGGGGCGCCCTACGAGCAGTACTTC.

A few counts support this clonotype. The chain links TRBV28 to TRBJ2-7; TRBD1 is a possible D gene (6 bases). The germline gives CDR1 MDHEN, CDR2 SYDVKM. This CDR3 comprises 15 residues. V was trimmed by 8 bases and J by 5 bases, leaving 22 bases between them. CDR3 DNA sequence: TGTGCCAGCCGAACGACAGGAGTGCCAAGTGACGAGCAGTACTTC. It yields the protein CASRTTGVPSDEQYF.